The next 5 T cell receptor beta chains were all read from a single sample in a study of control samples from healthy donors and cancer patients. Clones were sequenced by immunoSEQ multiplex PCR, and TCRdb holds only the in-frame ones, with some missing. This sample has about 180,000 clones, with around 91% found just once. Sequences were obtained from blood. The origin of the receptors is a woman in her forties or fifties in good health.

CDR3 DNA: TGTGCCAGCAGCCCCACTAGCGGTTCCTACAATGAGCAGTTCTTC. This translates into CASSPTSGSYNEQFF. The chain uses TRBV7-2 and TRBJ2-1, with 8 bases matching TRBD2. V shed 5 bases, J shed 1 base, and the junction held 4 bases outside the gene matches. Germline assignment: CDR1 SGHTA and CDR2 FQGNSA. This CDR3 is 15 amino acids long.

The chain joins TRBV24-1 to TRBJ2-5, with a tentative D call TRBD1 (6 bases). The CDR3 is 14 residues long. Deletions cut 6 bases from V and 1 base from J, with 11 bases between. Germline V gene sequence: CDR1 KGHDR, CDR2 SFDVKD. The CDR3 loop reads CATSSGRGQETQYF. The CDR3 DNA follows: TGTGCCACCAGTTCGGGCAGGGGCCAAGAGACCCAGTACTTC.

The genes are TRBV28 and TRBJ1-5; D unclear. The CDR3 is 16 amino acids. With 5 bases removed from V and 1 base from J, the gap between germline ends came to 15 bases. Germline V gives CDR1 MDHEN, CDR2 SYDVKM. The CDR3 sequence: CASSLLSGQSNQPQHF. The CDR3 DNA follows: TGTGCCAGCAGTCTCCTATCGGGCCAGAGCAATCAGCCCCAGCATTTT.

The chain links TRBV18 to TRBJ1-3; TRBD1 might be the D (5 bases). This CDR3 is 17 amino acids long. CDR1 is KGHSH and CDR2 is LQKENI in the germline V gene. The germline V and J ends were trimmed by 7 bases and 1 base, with 20 bases remaining between them. Here the CDR3 reads CASFPGTWGSSGNTIYF. In DNA, the CDR3 is TGTGCCAGCTTCCCGGGGACGTGGGGGAGTTCTGGAAACACCATATATTTT.

The rearrangement joins TRBV19 to TRBJ1-6, with D perhaps TRBD1 (5 bases). The ends were cut back, 5 bases at V and 8 bases at J, with 13 bases in the middle. Looked up from germline, CDR1 is LNHDA and CDR2 is SQIVND (reference sequence). The CDR3 has 14 amino acids. The CDR3: CASSSRGADSPLHF. The CDR3 DNA sequence: TGTGCCAGTAGTTCCCGTGGGGCCGATTCACCCCTCCACTTT.